The 10 T cell receptor beta chains given below trace back to one sample, sequenced in a study of shared clonotypes between healthy human individuals. TCRdb's copy holds only in-frame clones and misses some; the assay was immunoSEQ multiplex PCR. The sample yields millions of clones, approximately 95% seen once. In the naive CD8 group, cells lacked CD45RO and were positively selected for CCR7, so terminally differentiated effector memory CD45RA+ cells were left out. The sequenced sample consisted of naive CD8+ T cells sorted from blood. The receptors originated from a man younger than 30 in good health.

The gene calls are TRBV4-3 and TRBJ2-7; possibly TRBD2 for D (6 bases). The CDR3 has 18 residues. Germline V gives CDR1 LGHNA, CDR2 YSLEER. The germline V and J ends were trimmed by 0 bases and 4 bases, with 22 bases remaining between them. CDR3 region: CASSQDIGRRELWYEQYF. In DNA form, the CDR3 reads TGCGCCAGCAGCCAAGATATCGGCAGGCGGGAATTATGGTACGAGCAGTACTTC.

This clone was picked up one time. This rearrangement joins TRBV4-3 to TRBJ1-6; D is undetermined. V was pared by 2 bases and J by 10 bases, with 15 bases between. The CDR3 is 15 amino acids. CDR1 and CDR2 from the germline V gene are LGHNA and YSLEER. This chain's CDR3 is CASSQIWAVGSPLHF. DNA for the CDR3: TGCGCCAGCAGCCAAATTTGGGCGGTAGGATCACCCCTCCACTTT.

CDR3 coding DNA: TGTGCCAGCAGCTCAACCGGGGCCCTATACTACGAGCAGTACTTC. This codes for CASSSTGALYYEQYF. The rearrangement joins TRBV7-9 to TRBJ2-7; tentatively, D is TRBD1 or TRBD2 (5 bases each). CDR3 size: 15 residues. V lost 4 bases to trimming and J lost 3 bases, with 16 bases between them. Per the germline V gene, CDR1 is SEHNR and CDR2 is FQNEAQ (reference sequence).

This clone has just one count. Other DNA sequences of this sample code for an identical CDR3. The chain is built from TRBV7-9 and TRBJ2-2, with 10 bases identical to TRBD2. The ends lost 5 bases at V and 0 bases at J; junction bases unmatched: 3. The CDR3 spans 16 residues. Germline CDR1 reads SEHNR; CDR2 reads FQNEAQ (reference sequence). The chain's CDR3 is CASSPGLAANTGELFF. DNA of the CDR3: TGTGCCAGCAGCCCAGGACTAGCGGCGAACACCGGGGAGCTGTTTTTT.

In this sample, this clone turned up a few times. The rearrangement links TRBV10-1 to TRBJ1-2; a weak D match, TRBD1 (5 bases). The CDR3 runs 19 residues. The ends were cut back, 0 bases at V and 4 bases at J, with 24 bases in the middle. Germline loops: CDR1 WNHNN, CDR2 SYGVQD (reference sequence). The CDR3 spells CASSESNRGLPSILYGYTF. For the CDR3, the DNA is TGCGCCAGCAGTGAGTCGAATCGGGGCCTCCCCTCAATCCTCTATGGCTACACCTTC.

V is TRBV7-9 and J is TRBJ2-7; D is ambiguous. Germline CDR1 is SEHNR and CDR2 is FQNEAQ (reference sequence). CDR3 length: 12 amino acids. Trimming left V 1 base short and J 5 bases short, with 6 bases between. CDR3 bases: TGTGCCAGCAGCTTAGAGTGGCACGAGCAGTACTTC. The encoded protein is CASSLEWHEQYF.

The rearrangement joins TRBV9 to TRBJ2-7, with D tentatively TRBD1 (6 bases). V was clipped by 5 bases and J by 0 bases, with 15 bases between them. There are 15 residues in the CDR3. Germline V gene sequence: CDR1 SGDLS, CDR2 YYNGEE. The CDR3 protein is CASSIRTALSYEQYF. In nucleotides, the CDR3 is TGTGCCAGCAGTATCCGGACAGCGCTCTCCTACGAGCAGTACTTC.

The V call is TRBV15, the J call TRBJ2-5, with D possibly being TRBD1 or TRBD2 (6 bases each). Germline CDR1 LNHNV, CDR2 YYDKDF (reference sequence). Trimming took 0 bases from V and 7 from J, leaving 18 bases between them. The CDR3 loop spans 16 amino acids. The CDR3 region is CATSRDKSGAWRTQYF. DNA of the CDR3: TGTGCCACCAGCAGAGATAAGTCGGGGGCCTGGAGGACCCAGTACTTC. Supplemented by reference TRBV15 and TRBJ2-5, the full variable domain reads DAMVIQNPRYQVTQFGKPVTLSCSQTLNHNVMYWYQQKSSQAPKLLFHYYDKDFNNEADTPDNFQSRRPNTSFCFLDIRSPGLGDTAMYLCATSRDKSGAWRTQYFGPGTRLLVL.

The rearrangement uses TRBV4-3 and TRBJ2-2; unclear D gene. This CDR3 region has 13 residues. Per the germline V gene, CDR1 is LGHNA and CDR2 is YSLEER. V was pared by 4 bases and J by 8 bases, with 11 bases between. This CDR3 is CASSRPLPGELFF. The CDR3 DNA follows: TGCGCCAGCAGCCGGCCTCTCCCGGGGGAGCTGTTTTTT.

V is TRBV5-1 and J is TRBJ1-4, with unresolved D. Germline-derived CDR1 and CDR2 are SGHRS and YFSETQ. The ends were cut back, 4 bases at V and 3 bases at J, with 7 bases in the middle. The CDR3 runs to 13 residues. This CDR3 is CASSGIPNEKLFF. In DNA, the CDR3 is TGCGCCAGCAGCGGGATCCCTAATGAAAAACTGTTTTTT.